The 25 T cell receptor beta chains listed next were all sequenced from one sample in a study of blood T cell repertoires in COVID-19. The table came from immunoSEQ multiplex PCR; TCRdb's copy has only in-frame clones and leaves some out. The sample includes some 150,000 clones, around nine tenths of them seen just once. Sequenced material: peripheral blood. These receptors were obtained from a middle-aged woman with acute or convalescent COVID-19.

The rearrangement uses TRBV9 and TRBJ2-7; D is possibly TRBD1 (6 bases). The V end was cut by 3 bases, the J end by 2 bases, with 15 bases between. Germline V gene lookup returns CDR1 SGDLS and CDR2 YYNGEE. CDR3 length: 15 amino acids. CDR3 DNA sequence: TGTGCCAGCAGCGGGCGGACAGATAAGCCCTACGAGCAGTACTTC. It yields the protein CASSGRTDKPYEQYF.

This clone has a handful of counts. The gene calls are TRBV2 and TRBJ2-2; tentative D call: TRBD1 (6 bases). Germline CDR1 SNHLY, CDR2 FYNNEI. There are 16 residues in the CDR3. Trimming stripped 9 bases from V and 4 bases from J, with 21 bases between. CDR3 residues: CAREDSNVEGTGELFF. The CDR3, as DNA: TGTGCCAGGGAGGACAGTAACGTTGAGGGCACCGGGGAGCTGTTTTTT.

The chain is built from TRBV6-5 and TRBJ2-3, with TRBD2 matching over 8 bases. This CDR3 is built from 13 residues. Germline V lookup: CDR1 MNHEY, CDR2 SVGAGI. Trimming removed 7 bases from V and 3 bases from J; junction bases left unmatched: 3. The CDR3 reads CASKSGSTDTQYF. CDR3 nucleotide sequence: TGTGCCAGCAAGAGCGGGAGTACAGATACGCAGTATTTT.

V gene TRBV9 combines with J gene TRBJ1-2; 9 bases agree with TRBD1. CDR1 SGDLS and CDR2 YYNGEE come from the germline V gene. CDR3 length equals 14 residues. Unmatched junction bases numbered 9, after V lost 4 bases and J lost 8 bases. CDR3 in amino acids: CASSSTSQGAGYTF. The CDR3 bases are TGTGCCAGCAGCTCCACCTCACAGGGGGCAGGCTACACCTTC.

This rearrangement joins TRBV30 to TRBJ1-1; the match to TRBD1 covers 7 bases. The CDR3 runs 12 residues. With 8 bases clipped from V and 0 bases from J, the junction kept 3 bases outside the gene matches. Germline CDR1 GTSNPN, CDR2 SVGIG (reference sequence). The CDR3 region has the DNA TGTGCCGGGGACAGAATGAACACTGAAGCTTTCTTT. As protein: CAGDRMNTEAFF.

J is TRBJ2-1 and V is TRBV29-1, with a possible D match to TRBD1 (6 bases). V gave up 7 bases and J gave up 0 bases, with 13 bases separating them. The CDR3 length is 14 residues. Germline V lookup: CDR1 SQVTM, CDR2 ANQGSEA. The CDR3 region is CSGVPGASYNEQFF. In DNA form, the CDR3 reads TGCAGCGGAGTTCCAGGGGCCTCCTACAATGAGCAGTTCTTC.

The chain recombines TRBV7-2 with TRBJ2-5; a weak D match, TRBD1 (7 bases). The CDR3 totals 16 residues. Germline loops: CDR1 SGHTA, CDR2 FQGNSA. V was clipped by 0 bases and J by 5 bases, with 16 bases between them. The CDR3 sequence is CASSLATGGGMETQYF. CDR3 coding DNA: TGTGCCAGCAGCTTAGCGACCGGAGGGGGCATGGAGACCCAGTACTTC.

V gene TRBV7-2 combines with J gene TRBJ1-6; possible D gene TRBD1, 5 bases. Trimming removed 2 bases from V and 0 bases from J, with 11 bases in between. The length of the CDR3 is 17 residues. The germline gives CDR1 SGHTA, CDR2 FQGNSA. The CDR3 nucleotides are TGTGCCAGCAGCTTAATGGGTCAGGGCTCCTATAATTCACCCCTCCACTTT. Residues: CASSLMGQGSYNSPLHF.

The V and J genes are TRBV2 and TRBJ2-7; the match to TRBD1 covers 7 bases. The CDR3 consists of 16 residues. The germline V gene encodes CDR1 SNHLY and CDR2 FYNNEI. Germline trimming cut 5 bases from V and 2 bases from J; bases unmatched to any gene: 12. The CDR3 loop is CASSWEIGTVTYEQYF. CDR3 in DNA: TGTGCCAGCAGTTGGGAGATAGGGACAGTCACCTACGAGCAGTACTTC.

The chain employs TRBV18 and TRBJ1-1; 9 bases match TRBD1. Germline-derived CDR1 and CDR2 are KGHSH and LQKENI. Trimming took 4 bases from V and 6 from J; bases not matched to a gene: 6. The CDR3 contains 14 residues. CDR3 nucleotides: TGTGCCAGCTCACGGATGGGACAGGGCCCTGAAGCTTTCTTT. It encodes CASSRMGQGPEAFF.

This clone was seen a few times. The V and J genes are TRBV4-3 and TRBJ1-1; D is unclear. CDR1 is LGHNA and CDR2 is YSLEER in the germline V gene. Trimming stripped 1 base from V and 2 bases from J, with 8 bases between. The CDR3 length is 14 residues. Here the CDR3 reads CASSQGTTNTEAFF. The CDR3 DNA follows: TGCGCCAGCAGCCAAGGAACGACTAACACTGAAGCTTTCTTT.

This clone was detected a few times. This sequence joins TRBV19 and TRBJ2-2, with D hard to call. The CDR3 consists of 13 residues. Germline V gene lookup returns CDR1 LNHDA and CDR2 SQIVND (reference sequence). V lost 3 bases and J 7 bases, leaving 9 bases between the germline ends. In nucleotides, the CDR3 is TGTGCCAGTAGTATCCCACCCGGCGGGGAGCTGTTTTTT. Amino acids: CASSIPPGGELFF.

The chain is built from TRBV18 and TRBJ2-2, with D maybe TRBD2 (6 bases). This CDR3 region has 14 residues. Germline CDR1 and CDR2: KGHSH and LQKENI. V was shortened by 2 bases and J by 2 bases, with 6 bases between the two germline ends. CDR3 sequence reads: CASSPGTNTGELFF. CDR3 DNA: TGTGCCAGCTCACCAGGGACTAACACCGGGGAGCTGTTTTTT.

This sequence joins TRBV18 and TRBJ1-4; TRBD1 matches at 7 bases. V gave up 6 bases and J gave up 0 bases; unmatched junction bases: 4. The CDR3 is 15 amino acids. From germline, CDR1 is KGHSH and CDR2 LQKENI. The CDR3 nucleotides read TGTGCCAGCTCCCCCAGGGGGGCAACTAATGAAAAACTGTTTTTT. It encodes CASSPRGATNEKLFF. Full variable domain (remainder filled in from reference TRBV18 and TRBJ1-4): NAGVMQNPRHLVRRRGQEARLRCSPMKGHSHVYWYRQLPEEGLKFMVYLQKENIIDESGMPKERFSAEFPKEGPSILRIQQVVRGDSAAYFCASSPRGATNEKLFFGSGTQLSVL.

CDR3 in amino acids: CASSRGTGGRKNTEAFF. The CDR3 DNA sequence: TGTGCCAGCAGCCGTGGGACAGGGGGCCGTAAGAACACTGAAGCTTTCTTT. V is TRBV3-1 (or the pseudogene TRBV3-2) and J is TRBJ1-1; 12 nucleotides match TRBD1. The CDR3 runs 17 residues. The germline V gene has CDR1 LGHDT and CDR2 YNNKEL (reference sequence). With V trimmed by 4 bases and J by 1 base, 7 bases remained unmatched.

In DNA, the CDR3 is TGTGCCAGCAACGAATCCCTGGAGGGGCTTGGAAACACCATATATTTT. Translating gives CASNESLEGLGNTIYF. The chain is built from TRBV28 and TRBJ1-3; a weak D match, TRBD1 (5 bases). V was trimmed by 7 bases and J by 3 bases, leaving 19 bases between them. CDR3 length: 16 amino acids. Germline-derived CDR1 and CDR2 are MDHEN and SYDVKM.

V is TRBV2 and J is TRBJ2-3, with 9 bases that match TRBD2. After removal of 5 bases from V and 1 base from J, the junction contained 4 bases not matched to a gene. The CDR3 totals 15 residues. The germline V gene has CDR1 SNHLY and CDR2 FYNNEI. CDR3 DNA sequence: TGTGCCAGCAGTTCTTCTAGCGGGGGCACAGATACGCAGTATTTT. The encoded protein is CASSSSSGGTDTQYF.

The chain carries TRBV10-3 and TRBJ2-7; TRBD1 matches 12 bases. Trimming removed 0 bases from V and 7 bases from J; junction bases left unmatched: 1. The CDR3 covers 14 residues. CDR1 is ENHRY and CDR2 is SYGVKD in the germline V gene. As DNA, the CDR3 is TGTGCCATCAGTGAGTCGGGACAGGGGGCTGAGCAGTACTTC. Its protein product is CAISESGQGAEQYF.

The V gene is TRBV30, the J gene TRBJ2-3; D might be TRBD2 (5 bases). The CDR3 loop spans 13 amino acids. The germline V and J ends were trimmed by 1 base and 4 bases, with 9 bases remaining between them. CDR1 and CDR2 (germline): GTSNPN, SVGIG (reference sequence). In nucleotides, the CDR3 is TGTGCCTGGAGTGACGGGGTGGCAGATACGCAGTATTTT. The encoded protein is CAWSDGVADTQYF.

The gene calls are TRBV18 and TRBJ1-1; D might be TRBD1 (5 bases). The germline gives CDR1 KGHSH, CDR2 LQKENI. The CDR3 totals 15 residues. V was clipped by 2 bases and J by 4 bases, with 14 bases between them. The CDR3 reads CASSPMSRRGTEAFF. The DNA of the CDR3 is TGTGCCAGCTCACCAATGAGCCGTAGGGGCACTGAAGCTTTCTTT. Complete variable domain (other parts from reference TRBV18 and TRBJ1-1): NAGVMQNPRHLVRRRGQEARLRCSPMKGHSHVYWYRQLPEEGLKFMVYLQKENIIDESGMPKERFSAEFPKEGPSILRIQQVVRGDSAAYFCASSPMSRRGTEAFFGQGTRLTVV.

V and J are TRBV12-5 and TRBJ2-6; 8 bases align to TRBD2. CDR3 length: 18 amino acids. The V segment lost 7 bases and the J segment 0 bases; nucleotides outside the gene matches: 11. Germline loops: CDR1 LGHNT, CDR2 FRNRAP. CDR3 DNA sequence: TGTGCTAGTGCCCTAACGACTAGCGTACTCTCTGGGGCCAACGTCCTGACTTTC. As protein: CASALTTSVLSGANVLTF.

The gene calls are TRBV5-8 and TRBJ1-2; D is undetermined. The CDR3 is made up of 12 amino acids. Germline lookup yields CDR1 SGHTS and CDR2 YDEGEE. V lost 6 bases and J lost 2, with 8 bases in between. The CDR3 loop is CASIGENYGYTF. The CDR3 nucleotides read TGTGCCAGCATAGGAGAGAACTATGGCTACACCTTC. The variable domain in full, completed from reference TRBV5-8 and TRBJ1-2, reads EAGVTQSPTHLIKTRGQQATLRCSPISGHTSVYWYQQALGLGLQFLLWYDEGEERNRGNFPPRFSGRQFPNYSSELNVNALELEDSALYLCASIGENYGYTFGSGTRLTVV.

This clone was seen only a few times. The CDR3 DNA follows: TGTGCCAGCAGCGGAGGCGGGGGGGGCTTAGAGACCCAGTACTTC. Translation gives CASSGGGGGLETQYF. The V call is TRBV2, the J call TRBJ2-5; TRBD2 aligns across 9 bases. Per the germline V gene, CDR1 is SNHLY and CDR2 is FYNNEI. Germline trimming cut 6 bases from V and 4 bases from J; bases unmatched to any gene: 9. There are 15 residues in the CDR3.

This clone appeared once. The chain couples TRBV3-1 (or the pseudogene TRBV3-2) to TRBJ1-2; D is unclear. The V gene lost 0 bases and the J gene lost 8 bases, with 13 bases spanning the gap. The CDR3 extends over 14 amino acids. Per germline, CDR1 LGHDT and CDR2 YNNKEL (reference sequence). CDR3 loop: CASSQDPRRGGYTF. The DNA for the CDR3 is TGTGCCAGCAGCCAAGATCCCAGGCGGGGAGGCTACACCTTC.

The chain joins TRBV11-2 to TRBJ1-1, with TRBD1 as a possible D gene (6 bases). This CDR3 has 15 amino acids. Trimming stripped 1 base from V and 4 bases from J, with 13 bases between. Germline-derived CDR1 and CDR2 are SGHAT and FQNNGV. The CDR3, as DNA: TGTGCCAGCAGCTTAGGAAAAACAGGGATCACTGAAGCTTTCTTT. It is translated as CASSLGKTGITEAFF.